This T cell receptor (beta chain) was obtained from a study of response to subunit inactivated influenza vaccine. The CDR3 consists of 16 residues. Germline CDR1 and CDR2: DFQATT and SNEGSKA (reference sequence). TCRdb processed the RT-PCR reads anew with MiXCR; each CDR3 protein has one entry. Altogether about 540,000 distinct CDR3 sequences are present, around 25% being singletons, with the ten largest covering around 2.8%. This clonotype was detected a few times. At one boundary the junction diverges from the germline segment, which might be a read error. In addition, the sample was reused for a study of T cells expressing NK-cell markers. As that report states: Generation of TCR beta cDNA was performed by 5'RACE template switching incorporating UMIs.

The sequences come from CD4+ T cells sorted from PBMCs, collected about 12 days after vaccination. The clonotype comes from a man aged 50-59 years who received an inactivated influenza vaccine. The rearrangement links TRBV20-1 to TRBJ2-3; 13 bases are a match to TRBD2. As DNA, the CDR3 is TGCTGTGCTAGCCAACTAGCGGGAGGGAACACAGATACGCAGTATTTT. Translation gives CCASQLAGGNTDTQYF.